This note documents a single T cell receptor beta chain sequence. PCR amplification relied on 60 Vbeta primers (plus 13 Jbeta primers). Sequencing used immunoSEQ multiplex PCR; TCRdb keeps in-frame clones, though not all of them. Among over 150,000 clones listed, approximately 80% were seen once. This record comes from a study of cytomegalovirus exposure and HLA in healthy donors. Germline CDR1 reads SNHLY; CDR2 reads FYNNEI. The CDR3 extends over 16 amino acids. The junction had 5 bases not matched to a gene; V was cut back by 4 bases and J by 0 bases. The chain is built from TRBV2 and TRBJ2-2, with TRBD2 matching 7 bases. The sequenced sample consisted of PBMCs. The receptor was derived from a girl aged 2-10 years in good health and CMV-seropositive. This CDR3 is CASSVGGSANTGELFF. In DNA form, the CDR3 reads TGTGCCAGCAGTGTGGGGGGGTCAGCGAACACCGGGGAGCTGTTTTTT.